Listed here are 9 T cell receptor beta chains from one sample, sequenced in a study of blood T cells in healthy people across ages. For the second PCR, which ran for about 6 to 12 cycles, a sample-barcoded 5' primer and a J-beta primer mix were used. Each CDR3 protein gets one entry after TCRdb re-called the 5' RACE reads with MiXCR. The table has 1.8 million or so distinct CDR3 sequences, roughly 43% seen once; the top ten hold under 25%. Sequencing input: blood. Every receptor here comes from a human donor in good health.

This clonotype came up a few times. V and J are TRBV24-1 and TRBJ2-6; 7 bases agree with TRBD1. The CDR3 is 20 amino acids. The germline CDR1 and CDR2 sequences are KGHDR and SFDVKD. The V and J ends lost 3 bases and 3 bases, in that order; junction bases with no gene match: 16. This CDR3 is CATSDHPSPGQELGANVLTF. The CDR3, as DNA: TGTGCCACCAGTGATCATCCCTCACCCGGACAGGAACTTGGGGCCAACGTCCTGACTTTC.

The chain couples TRBV29-1 to TRBJ2-1; D possibly uses TRBD1 or TRBD2 (5 bases each). Germline CDR1 SQVTM, CDR2 ANQGSEA. Trimming cost V 6 bases and J 5 bases, with 14 bases left between them. CDR3 length equals 13 residues. Here the CDR3 DNA reads TGCAGCGTGGGGGAAAGGAGTGACAATGAGCAGTTCTTC. Its translation is CSVGERSDNEQFF.

This clonotype appeared a few times. J is TRBJ2-1 and V is TRBV5-5; TRBD2 matches at 11 bases. The germline V gene encodes CDR1 SGHKS and CDR2 YYEKEE (reference sequence). This CDR3 comprises 15 residues. Trimming cost V 3 bases and J 10 bases; bases outside gene matches: 9. DNA of the CDR3: TGTGCCAGCAGCTCTCTAGCGGGGGGCCCCTGGGAGCAGTTCTTC. Protein: CASSSLAGGPWEQFF.

The rearrangement uses TRBV2 and TRBJ1-1, with TRBD1 identical over 7 bases. Germline V gene lookup returns CDR1 SNHLY and CDR2 FYNNEI. The CDR3 length is 13 residues. Trimming cost V 9 bases and J 4 bases; bases outside gene matches: 8. CDR3 residues: CARTGTDVTEAFF. DNA of the CDR3: TGTGCCAGAACCGGGACAGACGTCACTGAAGCTTTCTTT.

The chain links TRBV6-2 or TRBV6-3 to TRBJ2-3, with D unclear. Per germline, CDR1 MNHEY and CDR2 SVGEGT. This CDR3 comprises 17 residues. Deletions cut 0 bases from V and 0 bases from J, with 13 bases between. CDR3 sequence: CASSYSRLLGSTDTQYF. As DNA, the CDR3 is TGTGCCAGCAGTTACTCGCGACTCCTCGGCAGCACAGATACGCAGTATTTT.

This chain connects TRBV13 to TRBJ1-2; unclear D gene. Germline values: CDR1 PRHDT, CDR2 FYEKMQ (reference sequence). CDR3 length equals 14 residues. The V end was cut by 6 bases, the J end by 2 bases, with 13 bases between. In nucleotides, the CDR3 is TGTGCCAGCAGGAACAGCGGGGTAAACTATGGCTACACCTTC. It yields the protein CASRNSGVNYGYTF.

About this clonotype itself: The junction shows a germline mismatch at one end, possibly a read error. V gene TRBV5-1 combines with J gene TRBJ1-2; TRBD1 matches 10 bases. The CDR3 extends over 15 amino acids. CDR1 and CDR2 from the germline V gene are SGHRS and YFSETQ. DNA for the CDR3: TGCGCCAGTAGCTTGGAAACGACAGGGGGCGGGGACTACACCTTC. This translates into CASSLETTGGGDYTF.

J is TRBJ1-4 and V is TRBV3-1; 8 bases line up with TRBD1. The V segment lost 2 bases and the J segment 8 bases; nucleotides outside the gene matches: 4. The CDR3 consists of 14 residues. The V gene's germline CDR1 is LGHDT and CDR2 YNNKEL (reference sequence). CDR3 sequence (DNA): TGTGCCAGCAGCCAATTCCGGACAGGGGAAAAACTGTTTTTT. This sequence encodes CASSQFRTGEKLFF.

This clonotype was counted only a few times. The V gene is TRBV6-2 or TRBV6-3, the J gene TRBJ2-1, with TRBD1 identical over 7 bases. CDR1 is MNHEY, CDR2 SVGEGT, per germline. J was trimmed by 3 bases and V by 6 bases; bases with no gene match: 5. This CDR3 region has 14 residues. The CDR3 region has the DNA TGTGCCAGCAGGCCGGGACAGTTCTACAATGAGCAGTTCTTC. Its translation is CASRPGQFYNEQFF.